The source of this T cell receptor (beta chain) is a study of blood T cell repertoires in COVID-19. In terms of age and location, participants ranged from roughly 18 to 100 years and lived in under 30 US areas. Trimming removed 5 bases from V and 3 bases from J, with 7 bases in between. The CDR3 covers 12 residues. CDR1 LNHDA and CDR2 SQIVND come from the germline V gene (reference sequence). Original data processing: Amplifying reference gene primers gave estimates of nucleated cell counts. Assay used: immunoSEQ multiplex PCR; TCRdb lists only in-frame clones, some missing. V and J calls and clone size are copied from that table; D and trimming were computed from the DNA. This table holds hundreds of thousands of clones, 90% found once.

The TCR originated in a woman aged 18-35 years with acute COVID-19. The sample consisted of PBMCs or T cells enriched from blood (not recorded which). The rearrangement links TRBV19 to TRBJ1-2; D not resolved. CDR3: CASSPRDYGYTF. In DNA form, the CDR3 reads TGTGCCAGTAGTCCGCGGGACTATGGCTACACCTTC.